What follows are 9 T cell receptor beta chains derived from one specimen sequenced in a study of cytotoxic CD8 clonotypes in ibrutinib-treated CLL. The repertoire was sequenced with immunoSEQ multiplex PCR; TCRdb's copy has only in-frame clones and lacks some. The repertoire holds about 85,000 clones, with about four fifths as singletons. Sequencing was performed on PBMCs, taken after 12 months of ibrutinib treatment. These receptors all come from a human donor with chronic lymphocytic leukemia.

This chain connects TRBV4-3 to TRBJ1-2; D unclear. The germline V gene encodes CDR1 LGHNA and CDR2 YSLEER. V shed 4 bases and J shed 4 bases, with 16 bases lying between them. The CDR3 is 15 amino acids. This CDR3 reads CASSPQDGTAYGYTF. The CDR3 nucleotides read TGCGCCAGCAGCCCCCAAGACGGAACAGCCTATGGCTACACCTTC.

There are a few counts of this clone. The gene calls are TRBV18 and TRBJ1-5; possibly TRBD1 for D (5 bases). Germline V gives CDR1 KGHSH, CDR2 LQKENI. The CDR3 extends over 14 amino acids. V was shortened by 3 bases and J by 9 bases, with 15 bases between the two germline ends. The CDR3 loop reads CASSPGPSSVPQHF. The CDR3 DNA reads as TGTGCCAGCTCACCGGGACCAAGCAGTGTGCCCCAGCATTTT.

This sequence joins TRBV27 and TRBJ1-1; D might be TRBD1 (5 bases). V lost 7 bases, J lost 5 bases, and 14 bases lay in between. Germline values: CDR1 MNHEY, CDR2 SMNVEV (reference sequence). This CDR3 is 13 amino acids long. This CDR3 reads CASTRFGGTEAFF. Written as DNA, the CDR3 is TGTGCCAGCACCCGTTTCGGGGGGACTGAAGCTTTCTTT.

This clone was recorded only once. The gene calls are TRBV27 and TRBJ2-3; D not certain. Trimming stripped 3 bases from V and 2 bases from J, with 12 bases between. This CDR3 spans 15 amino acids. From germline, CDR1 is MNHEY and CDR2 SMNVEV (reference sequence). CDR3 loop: CASSFLRGSTDTQYF. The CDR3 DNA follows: TGTGCCAGCAGTTTCCTACGAGGCTCCACAGATACGCAGTATTTT.

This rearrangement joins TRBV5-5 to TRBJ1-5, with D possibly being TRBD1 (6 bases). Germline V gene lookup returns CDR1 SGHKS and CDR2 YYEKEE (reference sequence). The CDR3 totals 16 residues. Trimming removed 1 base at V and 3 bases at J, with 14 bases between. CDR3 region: CASSLRLDRVNQPQHF. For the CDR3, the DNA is TGTGCCAGCAGCTTGAGGTTGGACAGAGTCAATCAGCCCCAGCATTTT.

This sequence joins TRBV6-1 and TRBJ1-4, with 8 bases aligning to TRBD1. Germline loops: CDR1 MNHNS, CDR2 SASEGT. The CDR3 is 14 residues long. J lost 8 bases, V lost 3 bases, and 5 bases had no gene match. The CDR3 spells CASSEGQEIEKLFF. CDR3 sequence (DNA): TGTGCCAGCAGTGAGGGACAGGAAATAGAAAAACTGTTTTTT.

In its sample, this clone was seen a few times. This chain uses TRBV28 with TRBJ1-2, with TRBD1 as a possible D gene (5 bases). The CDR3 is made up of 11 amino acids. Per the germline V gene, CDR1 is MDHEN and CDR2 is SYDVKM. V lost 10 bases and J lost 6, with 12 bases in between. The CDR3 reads CAIQGADGYTF. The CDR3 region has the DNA TGTGCCATACAAGGGGCAGATGGCTACACCTTC.

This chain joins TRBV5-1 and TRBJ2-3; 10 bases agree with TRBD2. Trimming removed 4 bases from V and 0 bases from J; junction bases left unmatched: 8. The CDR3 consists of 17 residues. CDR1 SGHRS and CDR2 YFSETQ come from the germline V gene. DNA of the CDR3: TGCGCCAGCAGCCGGACTAGCGGTTTCCCTAGCACAGATACGCAGTATTTT. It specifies CASSRTSGFPSTDTQYF.

The CDR3 region is CASTPGDNEKLFF. The CDR3 coding sequence is TGTGCCAGCACTCCGGGAGATAATGAAAAACTGTTTTTT. The V and J genes are TRBV6-6 and TRBJ1-4; no definite D call. The V gene lost 7 bases and the J gene lost 4 bases, with 10 bases spanning the gap. Germline CDR1 MNHNY, CDR2 SVGAGI (reference sequence). The CDR3 is 13 residues long.